Listed below are T cell receptor beta chains from one sample, sequenced in a study of tumor-infiltrating lymphocytes in primary liver carcinoma. MiXCR, run by TCRdb on the multiplex PCR reads, gives a single entry per CDR3 protein. The repertoire has about 200,000 distinct CDR3 sequences, around 85% of them found once; the top ten carry 15% to 20%. The sample was tumor tissue from primary liver carcinoma. The origin of the receptors is a man between 35 and 55 years old with primary liver carcinoma and hepatitis B virus infection. Both conserved end residues are part of each CDR3. D genes are given only for firm matches.

v_gene: TRBV12-3/TRBV12-4; d_gene: -; j_gene: TRBJ1-4; CDR3aa: CASSLLGDEKMFF; CDR3nt: TGTGCCAGCAGTCTCCTCGGTGATGAAAAAATGTTTTTT
v_gene: TRBV11-2; d_gene: TRBD2; j_gene: TRBJ2-7; CDR3aa: CASSHLSGKGAYEQYF; CDR3nt: TGTGCCAGCAGCCATTTAAGCGGGAAAGGCGCCTACGAGCAGTACTTC
v_gene: TRBV12-3/TRBV12-4; d_gene: TRBD1; j_gene: TRBJ1-1; CDR3aa: CASSRPGQGYTEAFF; CDR3nt: TGTGCCAGCAGTAGACCGGGACAGGGGTACACTGAAGCTTTCTTC
v_gene: TRBV28; d_gene: -; j_gene: TRBJ1-6; CDR3aa: CASISRVDSPLHF; CDR3nt: TGTGCCAGCATTAGCAGGGTGGACTCACCTCTCCACTTT
v_gene: TRBV11-2; d_gene: -; j_gene: TRBJ2-5; CDR3aa: CASSHWIGPAETQYF; CDR3nt: TGTGCCAGCAGTCATTGGATTGGACCCGCGGAGACCCAGTACTTC
v_gene: TRBV11-1; d_gene: -; j_gene: TRBJ2-7; CDR3aa: CARSSGPGKGSYEQYF; CDR3nt: TGTGCCAGGAGCTCTGGTCCGGGAAAGGGTTCCTACGAACAGTACTTC
v_gene: TRBV12-3/TRBV12-4; d_gene: TRBD2; j_gene: TRBJ2-1; CDR3aa: CASSSRLAGRGKLFF; CDR3nt: TGTGCCAGTAGTTCGAGACTAGCGGGAAGGGGTAAGCTGTTCTTC
v_gene: TRBV4-2; d_gene: -; j_gene: TRBJ1-2; CDR3aa: CASSQDPSGMSYGYTF; CDR3nt: TGTGCCAGCAGCCAAGATCCTTCAGGGATGAGCTATGGCTACACCTTT
v_gene: TRBV6-5; d_gene: -; j_gene: TRBJ1-1; CDR3aa: CAVKLGRNTEAFF; CDR3nt: TGTGCCGTAAAACTGGGGCGGAACACTGAAGCTTTCTTT
v_gene: TRBV29-1; d_gene: -; j_gene: TRBJ2-2; CDR3aa: CNVGLRWGMTGELFF; CDR3nt: TGCAACGTTGGTTTACGGTGGGGGATGACCGGGGAGCTGTTTTTT
v_gene: TRBV12-3/TRBV12-4; d_gene: -; j_gene: TRBJ2-7; CDR3aa: CTSRRAFMDEQYF; CDR3nt: TGTACCAGCAGACGGGCCTTCATGGACGAGCAGTATTTC
v_gene: TRBV6-6; d_gene: -; j_gene: TRBJ1-2; CDR3aa: CANRQYTGSYTF; CDR3nt: TGTGCCAACAGACAATACACAGGGAGTTACACTTTC
v_gene: TRBV5-5; d_gene: -; j_gene: TRBJ2-2; CDR3aa: CVSSSAQTAYTGELFF; CDR3nt: TGTGTCAGCAGCTCAGCCCAAACAGCTTATACCGGGGAGCTGTTTTTT